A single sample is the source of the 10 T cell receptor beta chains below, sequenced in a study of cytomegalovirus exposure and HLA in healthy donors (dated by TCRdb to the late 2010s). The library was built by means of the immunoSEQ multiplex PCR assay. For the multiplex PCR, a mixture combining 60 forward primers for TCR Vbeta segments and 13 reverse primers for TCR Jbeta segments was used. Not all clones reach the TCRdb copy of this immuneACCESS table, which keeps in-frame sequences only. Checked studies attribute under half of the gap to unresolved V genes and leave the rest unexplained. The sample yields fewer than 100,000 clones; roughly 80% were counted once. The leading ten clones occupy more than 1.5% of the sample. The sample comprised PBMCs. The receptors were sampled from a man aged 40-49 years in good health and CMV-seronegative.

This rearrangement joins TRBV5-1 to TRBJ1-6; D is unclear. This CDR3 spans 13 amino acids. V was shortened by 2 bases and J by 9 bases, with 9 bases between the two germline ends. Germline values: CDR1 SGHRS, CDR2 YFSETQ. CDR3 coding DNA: TGCGCCAGCAGCTTTGGCGGGCCTTCACCCCTCCACTTT. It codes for CASSFGGPSPLHF.

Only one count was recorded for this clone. DNA for the CDR3: TGTGCCAGCAGTTTATCGAGTAGCACAGATACGCAGTATTTT. Its protein is CASSLSSSTDTQYF. The chain joins TRBV27 to TRBJ2-3; D gene uncertain. V was cut by 0 bases and J by 0 bases, with 4 bases left in between. The CDR3 has 14 amino acids. Germline CDR1 MNHEY, CDR2 SMNVEV (reference sequence).

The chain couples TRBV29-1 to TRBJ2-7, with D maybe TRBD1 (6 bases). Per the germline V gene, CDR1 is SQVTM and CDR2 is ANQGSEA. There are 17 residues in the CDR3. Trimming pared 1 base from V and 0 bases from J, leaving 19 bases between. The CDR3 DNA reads TGCAGCGTTGAAGGGTGGGGCCGACAGGATAGCTCCTACGAGCAGTACTTC. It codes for CSVEGWGRQDSSYEQYF.

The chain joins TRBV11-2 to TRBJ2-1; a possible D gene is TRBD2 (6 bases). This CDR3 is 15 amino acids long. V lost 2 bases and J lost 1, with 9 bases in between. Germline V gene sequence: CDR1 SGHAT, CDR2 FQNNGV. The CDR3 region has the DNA TGTGCCAGCAGCTTACTAGCGTTGTCCTACAATGAGCAGTTCTTC. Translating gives CASSLLALSYNEQFF.

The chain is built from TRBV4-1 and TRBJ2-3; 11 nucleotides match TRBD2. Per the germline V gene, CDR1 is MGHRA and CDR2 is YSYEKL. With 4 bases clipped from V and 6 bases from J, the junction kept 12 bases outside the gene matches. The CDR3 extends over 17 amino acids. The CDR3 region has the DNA TGCGCCAGCAGCCCGAGCGGGCTAGCGGGGGGCCGGGATACGCAGTATTTT. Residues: CASSPSGLAGGRDTQYF.

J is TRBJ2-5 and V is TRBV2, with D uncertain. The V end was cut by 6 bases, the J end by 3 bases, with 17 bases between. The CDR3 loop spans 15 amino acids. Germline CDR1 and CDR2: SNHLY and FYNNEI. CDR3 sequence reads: CASSVRGYKEETQYF. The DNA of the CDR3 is TGTGCCAGCAGCGTCCGAGGCTATAAAGAAGAGACCCAGTACTTC.

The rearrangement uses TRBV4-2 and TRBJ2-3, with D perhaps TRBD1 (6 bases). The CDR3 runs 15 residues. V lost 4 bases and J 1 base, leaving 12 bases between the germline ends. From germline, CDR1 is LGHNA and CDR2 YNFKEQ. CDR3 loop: CASSPRTVGTDTQYF. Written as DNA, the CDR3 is TGTGCCAGCAGCCCAAGGACAGTGGGCACAGATACGCAGTATTTT.

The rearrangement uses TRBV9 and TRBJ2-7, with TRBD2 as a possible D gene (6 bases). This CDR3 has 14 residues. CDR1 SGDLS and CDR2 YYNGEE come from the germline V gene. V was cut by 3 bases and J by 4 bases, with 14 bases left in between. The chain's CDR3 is CASSEGTGRYEQYF. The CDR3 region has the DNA TGTGCCAGCAGCGAAGGGACTGGGAGGTACGAGCAGTACTTC. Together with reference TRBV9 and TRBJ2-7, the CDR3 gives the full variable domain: DSGVTQTPKHLITATGQRVTLRCSPRSGDLSVYWYQQSLDQGLQFLIQYYNGEERAKGNILERFSAQQFPDLHSELNLSSLELGDSALYFCASSEGTGRYEQYFGPGTRLTVT.

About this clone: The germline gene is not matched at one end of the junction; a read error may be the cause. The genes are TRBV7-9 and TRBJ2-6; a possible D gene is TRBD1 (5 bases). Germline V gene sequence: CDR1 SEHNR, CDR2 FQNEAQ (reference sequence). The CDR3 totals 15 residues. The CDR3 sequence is CASSRAEPGANVLTF. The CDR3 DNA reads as TGTGCCAGCAGCCGGGCGGAGCCTGGGGCCAACGTCCTGACCTTC.

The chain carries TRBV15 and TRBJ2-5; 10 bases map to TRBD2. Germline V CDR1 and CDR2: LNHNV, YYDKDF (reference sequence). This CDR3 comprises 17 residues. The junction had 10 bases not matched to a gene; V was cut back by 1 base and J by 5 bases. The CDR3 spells CATSRGMLAGVEETQYF. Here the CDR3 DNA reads TGTGCCACCAGCAGAGGAATGCTAGCGGGAGTCGAGGAGACCCAGTACTTC. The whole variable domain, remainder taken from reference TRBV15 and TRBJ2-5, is DAMVIQNPRYQVTQFGKPVTLSCSQTLNHNVMYWYQQKSSQAPKLLFHYYDKDFNNEADTPDNFQSRRPNTSFCFLDIRSPGLGDTAMYLCATSRGMLAGVEETQYFGPGTRLLVL.